Following are 5 T cell receptor beta chains from one sample sequenced in a study of cytomegalovirus exposure and HLA in healthy donors. Vbeta (60) and Jbeta (13) primers were used in the PCR. Measured with immunoSEQ multiplex PCR; TCRdb has only the in-frame clones, and not every one. The sample has some 160,000 clones, about 82% seen once. The specimen sequenced was PBMCs. The receptor set was obtained from a male donor in good health and CMV-seronegative.

The gene calls are TRBV2 and TRBJ2-7; 10 bases line up with TRBD1. The CDR3 length is 15 residues. The germline V gene has CDR1 SNHLY and CDR2 FYNNEI. V was clipped by 7 bases and J by 6 bases; unmatched bases: 12. Here the CDR3 DNA reads TGTGCCAGCAAGGTAGGACAGGGGGTATCCCGCGAGCAGTACTTC. This gives the protein CASKVGQGVSREQYF.

The V and J genes are TRBV28 and TRBJ1-3, with 7 bases aligning to TRBD1. Germline CDR1 reads MDHEN; CDR2 reads SYDVKM. There are 14 residues in the CDR3. The ends lost 7 bases at V and 3 bases at J; junction bases unmatched: 6. CDR3 sequence reads: CASTLGQIGNTIYF. For the CDR3, the DNA is TGTGCCAGCACCCTGGGACAGATTGGAAACACCATATATTTT.

There are a few counts of this clone. The chain uses TRBV5-1 and TRBJ2-2; 7 bases map to TRBD1. The length of the CDR3 is 15 residues. Trimming cost V 6 bases and J 4 bases; bases outside gene matches: 9. CDR1 is SGHRS and CDR2 is YFSETQ in the germline V gene. The CDR3 DNA sequence: TGCGCCAGCACCTTCGGACAGGCGAGCACCGGGGAGCTGTTTTTT. Protein: CASTFGQASTGELFF.

The chain couples TRBV7-6 to TRBJ2-1; D possibly corresponds to TRBD1 (5 bases). Germline V gene lookup returns CDR1 SGHVS and CDR2 FNYEAQ. There are 15 residues in the CDR3. V dropped 4 bases and J dropped 0 bases, with 10 bases sitting between them. CDR3 coding DNA: TGTGCCAGCAGCTCCCAGGGAAGCTCCTACAATGAGCAGTTCTTC. Its protein product is CASSSQGSSYNEQFF. The full variable domain, in which reference TRBV7-6 and TRBJ2-1 provide the parts outside the CDR3, is GAGVSQSPRYKVTKRGQDVALRCDPISGHVSLYWYRQALGQGPEFLTYFNYEAQQDKSGLPNDRFSAERPEGSISTLTIQRTEQRDSAMYRCASSSQGSSYNEQFFGPGTRLTVL.

As DNA, the CDR3 is TGTGCCAGCAGCTTAGAGTTCTCAGCGGACAATGAGCAGTTCTTC. It translates to CASSLEFSADNEQFF. J is TRBJ2-1 and V is TRBV7-9; D might be TRBD2 (5 bases). CDR3 length equals 15 residues. The V end was cut by 1 base, the J end by 5 bases, with 12 bases between. Germline loops: CDR1 SEHNR, CDR2 FQNEAQ (reference sequence).